This T cell receptor beta chain was identified during a study of shared clonotypes between healthy human individuals. Across the study: A donor's plate count was three for CD4 naive and three for CD4 memory; CD8 naive had two and CD8 memory one.

Overall study results and limits: Among the subsets, naive ones generally showed larger estimated richness than memory ones.

This clone was seen ten or more times. What it recognizes is unknown. Sorted-subset replicate PCRs used about 0.2 ug of genomic DNA. This amount corresponded to 33,000 or so T cell genomes. The data were produced by immunoSEQ multiplex PCR, yet TCRdb's version contains in-frame clones alone and is incomplete. The sample has 1 million to 1.3 million clones, around 78% seen once. Trimming cost V 5 bases and J 8 bases; bases outside gene matches: 5. This CDR3 comprises 14 residues. Germline CDR1 is SSHAT and CDR2 is FNYEAQ (reference sequence). The sequencing input was memory CD4+ T cells from PBMCs. Subset indicated: CD45RA-negative fraction. This chain uses TRBV7-7 with TRBJ2-1; TRBD2 matches at 11 bases. This clonotype was obtained from a man between 18 and 35 years old in good health. Some clones in this sample may be carry-over from other donors' samples. Written as DNA, the CDR3 is TGTGCCAGCAGCCTGGGACTAGCGGCGGATGAGCAGTTCTTC. Residues: CASSLGLAADEQFF.